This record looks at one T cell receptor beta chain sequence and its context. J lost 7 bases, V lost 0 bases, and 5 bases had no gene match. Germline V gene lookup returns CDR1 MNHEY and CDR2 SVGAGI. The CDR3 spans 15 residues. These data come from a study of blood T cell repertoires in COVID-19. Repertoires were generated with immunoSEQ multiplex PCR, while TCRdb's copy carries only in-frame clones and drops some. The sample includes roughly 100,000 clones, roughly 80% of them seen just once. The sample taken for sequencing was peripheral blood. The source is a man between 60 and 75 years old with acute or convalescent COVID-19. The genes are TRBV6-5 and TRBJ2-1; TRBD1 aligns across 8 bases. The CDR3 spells CASSYSGQVANEQFF. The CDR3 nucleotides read TGTGCCAGCAGTTACTCGGGACAGGTGGCAAATGAGCAGTTCTTC.